The rows below give T cell receptor beta chains drawn from one sample of a study of blood T cell repertoires in COVID-19. Method: immunoSEQ multiplex PCR; TCRdb's copy keeps in-frame clones and lacks some. The sample carries 170,000 or so clones, approximately 88% recorded once. The sequenced sample consisted of peripheral blood. These receptors came from a man between 18 and 35 years old with active or convalescent COVID-19. CDR3s include the opening cysteine and the closing phenylalanine or tryptophan. The D gene is left open where the match is weak. Some rows have no size entry. The others give once, few or many, or a class for an expanded clone.

d_call j_call clone_size v_call cdr3_aa cdr3_nt
- TRBJ1-1 - TRBV11-3 CASSLGGDDTEAFF TGTGCCAGCAGCCTCGGGGGGGACGACACTGAAGCTTTCTTT
- TRBJ2-7 few TRBV2 CASTGPMRYYEQYF TGTGCCAGTACAGGACCTATGCGATATTACGAGCAGTACTTC
- TRBJ2-6 - TRBV6-1 CASSEVRFGANVLTF TGTGCCAGCAGTGAAGTGAGGTTTGGGGCCAACGTCCTGACTTTC
- TRBJ1-6 - TRBV3-1/TRBV3-2 CASSQVGRVAYNSPLHF TGTGCCAGCAGCCAGGTTGGCAGGGTCGCCTATAATTCACCCCTCCACTTT
TRBD1 TRBJ1-6 - TRBV27 CASSLTGQASWSSYNSPLHF TGTGCCAGCAGTTTAACTGGACAGGCCAGCTGGAGCTCCTATAATTCACCCCTCCACTTT
- TRBJ1-2 - TRBV7-9 CASSLETAPGGYTF TGTGCCAGCAGCTTAGAAACCGCCCCGGGAGGCTACACCTTC
- TRBJ2-7 - TRBV14 CASSHNYEQYF TGTGCCAGCAGCCACAACTACGAGCAGTACTTC
TRBD1 TRBJ2-4 - TRBV5-1 CASSTRQGGGNIQYF TGCGCCAGCAGCACACGACAGGGGGGAGGAAACATTCAGTACTTC
- TRBJ2-1 - TRBV28 CASSFQRYVNEQFF TGTGCCAGCAGTTTCCAGAGGTACGTTAATGAGCAGTTCTTC
TRBD1 TRBJ2-7 - TRBV14 CASSPYRGRGYEQYF TGTGCCAGCAGCCCTTACAGGGGTAGGGGGTACGAGCAGTACTTC
- TRBJ1-3 many TRBV5-6 CASSRRPAGGNTIYF TGTGCCAGCAGCCGCCGGCCGGCGGGTGGAAACACCATATATTTT
TRBD2 TRBJ2-1 - TRBV7-6 CASSLAFLAGAFYNEQFF TGTGCCAGCAGCTTAGCCTTCCTAGCGGGGGCCTTCTACAATGAGCAGTTCTTC
TRBD1 TRBJ2-2 - TRBV5-4 CASSSHTGGYTGELFF TGTGCCAGCAGCTCCCATACAGGGGGCTACACCGGGGAGCTGTTTTTT
- TRBJ2-1 - TRBV29-1 CSVEVPLGGIVNEQFF TGCAGCGTTGAAGTGCCCCTCGGGGGAATAGTCAATGAGCAGTTCTTC
TRBD1 TRBJ1-2 - TRBV5-1 CASRVGQGNYGYTF TGCGCCAGCAGGGTCGGACAGGGAAACTATGGCTACACCTTC
- TRBJ1-1 - TRBV6-4 CASSQKLNTEAFF TGTGCCAGCAGTCAAAAGCTAAACACTGAAGCTTTCTTT
TRBD1 TRBJ1-3 - TRBV6-5 CASSYAGQGSGNTIYF TGTGCCAGCAGTTACGCGGGACAGGGAAGTGGAAACACCATATATTTT
TRBD1 TRBJ2-5 - TRBV5-8 CASRQDRGRETQYF TGTGCCAGCAGGCAAGACAGGGGACGAGAGACCCAGTACTTC
- TRBJ2-3 - TRBV27 CASRSILAITDTQYF TGTGCCAGCAGATCAATACTTGCAATCACAGATACGCAGTATTTT
- TRBJ1-3 - TRBV19 CASSTRQELSSGNTIYF TGTGCCAGTAGTACGCGACAGGAATTGAGCTCTGGAAACACCATATATTTT
- TRBJ2-5 - TRBV9 CASSVDEEDQETQYF TGTGCCAGCAGCGTAGACGAGGAGGACCAAGAGACCCAGTACTTC
- TRBJ1-1 - TRBV5-1 CASSLVETEKSEAFF TGCGCCAGCAGCTTGGTAGAGACTGAAAAATCTGAAGCTTTCTTT
TRBD1 TRBJ2-5 - TRBV28 CASSLRQGRSKETQYF TGTGCCAGCAGTTTAAGACAGGGTCGGAGTAAAGAGACCCAGTACTTC